This T cell receptor (beta chain) emerged from a study of control samples from healthy donors and cancer patients. Trimming at V came to 10 bases and at J to 8 bases, leaving 8 bases not matched to a gene. Germline V lookup: CDR1 ENHRY, CDR2 SYGVKD. The CDR3 loop spans 13 amino acids. TCRdb's table, derived via immunoSEQ multiplex PCR, lists solely in-frame clones and lacks some. The repertoire holds 110,000 or so clones, with around nine tenths as singletons. This clonotype was sampled from a human donor in good health. The donor label of this sample is uncertain. Sequenced material: blood. The chain employs TRBV10-3 and TRBJ2-1; 10 bases are a match to TRBD2. The chain's CDR3 is CANKRGGGDEQFF. The CDR3 DNA sequence: TGTGCCAACAAGCGGGGGGGTGGAGATGAGCAGTTCTTC.